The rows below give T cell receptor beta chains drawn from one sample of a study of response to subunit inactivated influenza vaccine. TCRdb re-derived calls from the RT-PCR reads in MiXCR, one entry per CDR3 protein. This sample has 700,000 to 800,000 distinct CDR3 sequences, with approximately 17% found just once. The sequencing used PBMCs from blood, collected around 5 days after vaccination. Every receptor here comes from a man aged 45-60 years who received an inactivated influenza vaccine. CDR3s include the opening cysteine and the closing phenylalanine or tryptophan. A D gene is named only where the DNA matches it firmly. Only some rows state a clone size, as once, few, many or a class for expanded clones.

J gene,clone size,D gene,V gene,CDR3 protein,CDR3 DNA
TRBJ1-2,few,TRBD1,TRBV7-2,CASSLGTGNNGYTF,TGTGCCAGCAGCTTAGGGACAGGAAACAATGGCTACACCTTC
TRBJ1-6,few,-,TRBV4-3,CASSLRVYNSPLHF,TGCGCCAGCAGCCTCAGGGTGTATAATTCACCCCTCCACTTT
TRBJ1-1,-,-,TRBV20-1,CSARGQANTEAFF,TGCAGTGCGAGAGGGCAGGCGAACACTGAAGCTTTCTTT
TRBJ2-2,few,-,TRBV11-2,CASSPGYYTGELFF,TGTGCCAGCAGCCCCGGTTATTACACCGGGGAGCTGTTTTTT
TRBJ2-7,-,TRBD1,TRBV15,CATSRGYRGLSYEQYF,TGTGCCACCAGCAGAGGTTACAGGGGTTTATCCTACGAGCAGTACTTC
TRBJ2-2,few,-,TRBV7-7,CASSLLGAPNTGELFF,TGTGCTAGCAGCTTACTGGGGGCGCCCAACACCGGGGAGCTGTTTTTT
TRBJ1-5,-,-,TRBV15,CATSRDPNQPQHF,TGTGCCACCAGCAGAGATCCCAATCAGCCCCAGCATTTT
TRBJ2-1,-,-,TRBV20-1,CSAGEIYNEQFF,TGCAGTGCTGGCGAGATCTACAATGAGCAGTTCTTC
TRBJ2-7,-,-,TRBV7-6,CASSWRQEPSYEQYF,TGTGCCAGCAGCTGGAGACAGGAGCCCTCCTACGAGCAGTACTTC
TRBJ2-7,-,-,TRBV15,CATSTDRFYEQYF,TGTGCCACCAGCACCGATAGATTCTACGAGCAGTACTTC
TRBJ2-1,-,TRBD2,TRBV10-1,CASSIAGGLFYEQFF,TGCGCCAGCAGCATAGCGGGGGGGCTCTTCTATGAGCAGTTCTTC
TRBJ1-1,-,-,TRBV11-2,CASSLDQQSRQFF,TGTGCCAGCAGCTTAGATCAACAGTCACGACAGTTCTTT
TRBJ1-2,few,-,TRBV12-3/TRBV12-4,CASRMTGTIYGYTF,TGTGCCAGCAGAATGACCGGGACAATTTATGGCTACACCTTC
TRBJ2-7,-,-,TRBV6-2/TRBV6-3,CASIGRNSYEQYF,TGTGCCAGCATTGGTAGGAACTCCTACGAGCAGTACTTC
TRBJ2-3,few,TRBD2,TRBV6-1,CASSPRSGRGSTDTQYF,TGTGCCAGCAGCCCAAGGAGCGGGAGGGGTAGCACAGATACGCAGTATTTT
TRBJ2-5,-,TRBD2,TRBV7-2,CASSPGGGRVETQYF,TGTGCCAGCAGCCCCGGGGGAGGGCGGGTAGAGACCCAGTACTTC
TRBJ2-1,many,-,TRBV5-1,CASSLELRDNEQFF,TGCGCCAGCAGCTTGGAATTAAGAGACAATGAGCAGTTCTTC
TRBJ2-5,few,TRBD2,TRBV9,CASSPQAGAGETQYF,TGTGCCAGCAGCCCTCAAGCGGGGGCCGGGGAGACCCAGTACTTC
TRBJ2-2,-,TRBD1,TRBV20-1,CSATSPAGGGRELFF,TGCAGTGCAACCAGCCCGGCAGGGGGCGGCAGGGAGCTGTTTTTT
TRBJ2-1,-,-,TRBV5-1,CASSLSRGQNEQFF,TGCGCCAGCAGCTTGTCCAGGGGACAAAATGAGCAGTTCTTC